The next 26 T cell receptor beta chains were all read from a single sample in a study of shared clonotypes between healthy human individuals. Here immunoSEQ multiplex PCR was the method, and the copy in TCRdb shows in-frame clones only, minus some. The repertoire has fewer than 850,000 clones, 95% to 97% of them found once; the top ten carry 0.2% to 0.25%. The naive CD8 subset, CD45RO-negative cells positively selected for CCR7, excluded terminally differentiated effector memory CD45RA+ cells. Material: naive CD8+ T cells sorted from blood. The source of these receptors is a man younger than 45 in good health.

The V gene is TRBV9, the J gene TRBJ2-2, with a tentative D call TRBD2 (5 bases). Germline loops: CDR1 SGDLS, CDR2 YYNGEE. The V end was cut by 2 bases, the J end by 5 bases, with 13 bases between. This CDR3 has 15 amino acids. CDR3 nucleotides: TGTGCCAGCAGCGTTAAACTAGTGGGGACCGGGGAGCTGTTTTTT. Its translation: CASSVKLVGTGELFF.

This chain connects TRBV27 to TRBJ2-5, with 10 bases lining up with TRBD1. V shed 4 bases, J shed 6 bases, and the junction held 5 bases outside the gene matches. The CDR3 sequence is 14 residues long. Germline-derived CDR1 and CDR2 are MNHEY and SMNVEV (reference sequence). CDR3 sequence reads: CASSSTGGRQTQYF. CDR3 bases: TGTGCCAGCAGTTCGACAGGGGGCAGACAGACCCAGTACTTC.

The CDR3: CASTQGSPMRGNTIYF. The DNA of the CDR3 is TGTGCCAGCACCCAGGGATCCCCAATGCGAGGAAACACCATATATTTT. The chain joins TRBV27 to TRBJ1-3, with a weak D call TRBD1 (5 bases). V was shortened by 7 bases and J by 4 bases, with 20 bases between the two germline ends. This CDR3 has 16 residues. Looked up from germline, CDR1 is MNHEY and CDR2 is SMNVEV (reference sequence).

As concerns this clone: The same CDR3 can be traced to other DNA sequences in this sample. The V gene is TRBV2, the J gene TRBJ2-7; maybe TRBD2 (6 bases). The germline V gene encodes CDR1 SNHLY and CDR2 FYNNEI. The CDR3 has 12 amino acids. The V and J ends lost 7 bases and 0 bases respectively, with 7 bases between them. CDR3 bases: TGTGCCAGCACCGGGAGCTCCTACGAGCAGTACTTC. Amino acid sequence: CASTGSSYEQYF.

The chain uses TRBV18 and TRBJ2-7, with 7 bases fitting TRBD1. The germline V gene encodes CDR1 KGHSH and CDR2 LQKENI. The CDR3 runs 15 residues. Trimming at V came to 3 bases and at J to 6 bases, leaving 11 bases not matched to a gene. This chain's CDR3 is CASSPSNRGWGEQYF. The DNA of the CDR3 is TGTGCCAGCTCACCGAGCAACAGGGGATGGGGCGAGCAGTACTTC.

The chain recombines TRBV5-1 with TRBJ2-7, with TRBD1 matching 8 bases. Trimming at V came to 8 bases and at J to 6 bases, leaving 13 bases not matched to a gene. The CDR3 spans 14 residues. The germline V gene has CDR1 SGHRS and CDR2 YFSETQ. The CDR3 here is CASMTGQDYTEQYF. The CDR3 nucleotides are TGCGCCAGTATGACGGGACAGGACTACACCGAGCAGTACTTC.

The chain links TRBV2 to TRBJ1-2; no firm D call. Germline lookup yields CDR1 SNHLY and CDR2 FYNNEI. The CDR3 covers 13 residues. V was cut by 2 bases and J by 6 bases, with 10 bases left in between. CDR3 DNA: TGTGCCAGCAGTGAATTCTGGACGAATGGCTACACCTTC. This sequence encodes CASSEFWTNGYTF.

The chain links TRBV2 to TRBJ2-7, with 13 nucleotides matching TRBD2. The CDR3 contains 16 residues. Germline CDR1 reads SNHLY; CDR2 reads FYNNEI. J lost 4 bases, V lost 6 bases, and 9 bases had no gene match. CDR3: CASSARTSGSFYEQYF. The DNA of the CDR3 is TGTGCCAGCAGCGCTAGGACTAGCGGGAGTTTTTACGAGCAGTACTTC.

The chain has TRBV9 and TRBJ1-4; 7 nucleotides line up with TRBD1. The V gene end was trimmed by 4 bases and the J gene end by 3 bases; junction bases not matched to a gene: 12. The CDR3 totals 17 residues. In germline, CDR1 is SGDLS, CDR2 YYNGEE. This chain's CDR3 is CASSLRHGTDSNEKLFF. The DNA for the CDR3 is TGTGCCAGCAGCCTCCGTCACGGGACAGATTCTAATGAAAAACTGTTTTTT.

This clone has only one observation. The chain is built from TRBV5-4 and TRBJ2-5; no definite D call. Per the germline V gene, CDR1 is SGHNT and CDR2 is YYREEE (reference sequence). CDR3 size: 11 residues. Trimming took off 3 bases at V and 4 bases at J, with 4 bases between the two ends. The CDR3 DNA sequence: TGTGCCAGCAGCTGGGGAGAGACCCAGTACTTC. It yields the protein CASSWGETQYF.

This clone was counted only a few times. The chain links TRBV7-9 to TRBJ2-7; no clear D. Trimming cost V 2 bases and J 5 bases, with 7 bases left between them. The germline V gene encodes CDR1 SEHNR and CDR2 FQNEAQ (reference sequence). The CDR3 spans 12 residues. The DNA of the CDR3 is TGTGCCAGCAGCTTACAGCGAAACGAGCAGTACTTC. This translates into CASSLQRNEQYF.

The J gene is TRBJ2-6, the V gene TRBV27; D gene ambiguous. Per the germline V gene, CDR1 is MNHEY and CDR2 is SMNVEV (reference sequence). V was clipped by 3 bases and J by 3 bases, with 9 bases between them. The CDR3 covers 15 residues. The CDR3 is CASSLVKYGANVLTF. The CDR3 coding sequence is TGTGCCAGCAGTTTGGTAAAGTATGGGGCCAACGTCCTGACTTTC. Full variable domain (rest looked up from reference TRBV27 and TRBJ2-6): EAQVTQNPRYLITVTGKKLTVTCSQNMNHEYMSWYRQDPGLGLRQIYYSMNVEVTDKGDVPEGYKVSRKEKRNFPLILESPSPNQTSLYFCASSLVKYGANVLTFGAGSRLTVL.

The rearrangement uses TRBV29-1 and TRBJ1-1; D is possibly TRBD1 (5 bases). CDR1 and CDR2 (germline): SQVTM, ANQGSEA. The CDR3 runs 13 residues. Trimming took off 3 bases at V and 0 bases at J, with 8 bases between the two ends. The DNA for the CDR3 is TGCAGCGTTGATGTAGGGGTGAACACTGAAGCTTTCTTT. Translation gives CSVDVGVNTEAFF.

CDR3: CASSLVTSGSEITYNEQFF. In nucleotides, the CDR3 is TGTGCCAGCAGCTTAGTAACTAGCGGGAGCGAGATCACCTACAATGAGCAGTTCTTC. The chain is built from TRBV7-2 and TRBJ2-1; 11 nucleotides align to TRBD2. This CDR3 has 19 amino acids. V gave up 1 base and J gave up 2 bases; unmatched junction bases: 10. Germline loops: CDR1 SGHTA, CDR2 FQGNSA.

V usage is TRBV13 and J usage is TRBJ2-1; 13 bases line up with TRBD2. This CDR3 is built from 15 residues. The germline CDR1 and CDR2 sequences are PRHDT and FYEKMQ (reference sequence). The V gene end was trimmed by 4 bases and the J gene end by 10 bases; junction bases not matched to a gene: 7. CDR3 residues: CASSSGLAGVGEQFF. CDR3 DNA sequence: TGTGCCAGCAGCTCAGGACTAGCGGGAGTAGGAGAGCAGTTCTTC.

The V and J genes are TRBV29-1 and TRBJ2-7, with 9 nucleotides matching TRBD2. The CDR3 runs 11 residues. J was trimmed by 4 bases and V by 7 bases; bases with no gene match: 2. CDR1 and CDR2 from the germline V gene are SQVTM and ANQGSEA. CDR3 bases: TGCAGCGAGCGGGGGGTATACGAGCAGTACTTC. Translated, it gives CSERGVYEQYF.

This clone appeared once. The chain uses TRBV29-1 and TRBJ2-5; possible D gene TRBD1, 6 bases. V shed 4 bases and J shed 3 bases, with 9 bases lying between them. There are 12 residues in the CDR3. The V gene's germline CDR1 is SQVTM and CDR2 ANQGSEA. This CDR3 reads CSVVQGEETQYF. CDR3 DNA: TGCAGCGTTGTACAGGGAGAAGAGACCCAGTACTTC.

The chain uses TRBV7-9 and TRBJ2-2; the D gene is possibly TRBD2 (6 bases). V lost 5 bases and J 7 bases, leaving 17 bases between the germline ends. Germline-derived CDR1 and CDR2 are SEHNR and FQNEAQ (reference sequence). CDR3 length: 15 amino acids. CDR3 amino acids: CASSDQDYRNGELFF. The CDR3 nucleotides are TGTGCCAGCAGCGACCAGGACTACCGTAACGGGGAGCTGTTTTTT. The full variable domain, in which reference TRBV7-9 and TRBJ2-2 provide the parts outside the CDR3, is DTGVSQNPRHKITKRGQNVTFRCDPISEHNRLYWYRQTLGQGPEFLTYFQNEAQLEKSRLLSDRFSAERPKGSFSTLEIQRTEQGDSAMYLCASSDQDYRNGELFFGEGSRLTVL.

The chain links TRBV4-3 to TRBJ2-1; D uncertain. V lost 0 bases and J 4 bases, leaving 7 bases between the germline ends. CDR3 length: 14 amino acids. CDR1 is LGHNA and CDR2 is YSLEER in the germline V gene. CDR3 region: CASSQDVVYNEQFF. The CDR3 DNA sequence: TGCGCCAGCAGCCAAGATGTGGTATACAATGAGCAGTTCTTC.

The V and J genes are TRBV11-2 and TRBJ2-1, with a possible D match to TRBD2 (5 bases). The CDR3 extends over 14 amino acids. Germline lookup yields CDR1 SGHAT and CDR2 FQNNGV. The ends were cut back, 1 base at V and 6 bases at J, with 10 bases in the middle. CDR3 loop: CASSLVPGINEQFF. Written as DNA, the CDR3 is TGTGCCAGCAGCTTAGTTCCGGGGATCAATGAGCAGTTCTTC. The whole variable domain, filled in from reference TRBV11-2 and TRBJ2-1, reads EAGVAQSPRYKIIEKRQSVAFWCNPISGHATLYWYQQILGQGPKLLIQFQNNGVVDDSQLPKDRFSAERLKGVDSTLKIQPAKLEDSAVYLCASSLVPGINEQFFGPGTRLTVL.

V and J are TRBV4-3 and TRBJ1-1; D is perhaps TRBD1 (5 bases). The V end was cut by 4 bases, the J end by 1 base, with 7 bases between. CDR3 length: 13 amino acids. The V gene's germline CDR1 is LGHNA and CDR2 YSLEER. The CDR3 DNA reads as TGCGCCAGCAGCCGGGGGAGGAACACTGAAGCTTTCTTT. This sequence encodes CASSRGRNTEAFF.

Here the CDR3 reads CASSLVSQGNNEQFF. Here the CDR3 DNA reads TGCGCCAGCAGCTTGGTGTCTCAGGGGAACAATGAGCAGTTCTTC. The rearrangement links TRBV5-1 to TRBJ2-1; the D gene is possibly TRBD1 (6 bases). CDR1 and CDR2 (germline): SGHRS, YFSETQ. The germline V and J ends were trimmed by 0 bases and 5 bases, with 12 bases remaining between them. CDR3 length: 15 amino acids.

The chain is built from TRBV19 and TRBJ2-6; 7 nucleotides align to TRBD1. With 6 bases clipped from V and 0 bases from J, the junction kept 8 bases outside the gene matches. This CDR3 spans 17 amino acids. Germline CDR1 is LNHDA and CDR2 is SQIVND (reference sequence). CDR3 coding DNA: TGTGCCAGTAGCTACGGACAGGACCGCTCTGGGGCCAACGTCCTGACTTTC. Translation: CASSYGQDRSGANVLTF.

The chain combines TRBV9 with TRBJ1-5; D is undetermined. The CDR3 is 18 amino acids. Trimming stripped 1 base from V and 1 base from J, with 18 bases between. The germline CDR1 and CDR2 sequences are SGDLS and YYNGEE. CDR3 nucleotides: TGTGCCAGCAGCGTACCCCTCCTGCGGTCTTACAGCAATCAGCCCCAGCATTTT. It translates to CASSVPLLRSYSNQPQHF.

CDR3 loop: CASSLRQGTEAFF. The CDR3 DNA sequence: TGTGCCAGCAGCTTAAGACAGGGAACTGAAGCTTTCTTT. This sequence joins TRBV7-3 and TRBJ1-1; 7 positions agree with TRBD1. The CDR3 consists of 13 residues. V was clipped by 1 base and J by 5 bases; unmatched bases: 1. CDR1 is SGHTA, CDR2 FQGTGA, per germline.

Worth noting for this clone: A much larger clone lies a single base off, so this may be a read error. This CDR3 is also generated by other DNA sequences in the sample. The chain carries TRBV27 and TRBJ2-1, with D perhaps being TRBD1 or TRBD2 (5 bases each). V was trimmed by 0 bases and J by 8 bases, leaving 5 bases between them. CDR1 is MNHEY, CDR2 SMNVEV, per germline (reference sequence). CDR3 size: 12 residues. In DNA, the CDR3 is TGTGCCAGCAGTTTATCGGGGGATGAGCAGTTCTTC. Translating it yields CASSLSGDEQFF.